This T cell receptor beta chain was retrieved from a study of blood T cell repertoires in COVID-19. Study-level information: Specimens from acute and convalescent COVID-19 originated in the United States, Italy and Spain. Sample material is recorded as cDNA or gDNA derived from T cells, B-cell-depleted T cells, or PBMCs.

CDR3 length equals 14 residues. In germline, CDR1 is KGHSH, CDR2 LQKENI. The V gene end was trimmed by 3 bases and the J gene end by 7 bases; junction bases not matched to a gene: 5. Libraries were prepared by immunoSEQ multiplex PCR; TCRdb keeps only in-frame clonotypes and omits some of them. The sample yields 100,000 to 150,000 clones, roughly 80% seen once. Participant age was about 18 to 89 years, and participants resided in about 25 US areas. Participant reports of clinical history set cohort assignment. The source material was PBMCs or T cells enriched from blood (not recorded which). The TCR sequence derives from a man aged 35 to 55 with acute COVID-19. V gene TRBV18 combines with J gene TRBJ1-1; TRBD1 matches 10 bases. The CDR3 DNA is TGTGCCAGCTCACCGAGGACAGGGGGGGTTGAAGCTTTCTTT. Its translation is CASSPRTGGVEAFF.